The 28 T cell receptor beta chains below were found in one sample sequenced in a study of T cell responses to AZD1222 COVID-19 vaccine. Sequenced by immunoSEQ multiplex PCR; TCRdb stores in-frame clones only, minus some. This table has about 66,000 clones, 79% appearing once. The sequenced sample was peripheral blood, obtained on day 0 of MenACWY control vaccination. These receptors were obtained from an adult in good health.

This chain joins TRBV4-3 and TRBJ1-2; D is perhaps TRBD1 (5 bases). The V gene lost 0 bases and the J gene lost 2 bases, with 10 bases spanning the gap. Looked up from germline, CDR1 is LGHNA and CDR2 is YSLEER. The CDR3 runs 15 residues. Here the CDR3 reads CASSQDLAGNYGYTF. In DNA form, the CDR3 reads TGCGCCAGCAGCCAAGATTTGGCAGGGAACTATGGCTACACCTTC.

The chain employs TRBV5-1 and TRBJ2-6; 7 nucleotides line up with TRBD1. This CDR3 comprises 18 residues. Trimming removed 4 bases from V and 3 bases from J; junction bases left unmatched: 13. From germline, CDR1 is SGHRS and CDR2 YFSETQ. As DNA, the CDR3 is TGCGCCAGCAGCGCCTCAGGTTTAGGGGGCTTTGGGGCCAACGTCCTGACTTTC. Amino acid sequence: CASSASGLGGFGANVLTF.

This chain links TRBV3-1 (or the pseudogene TRBV3-2) with TRBJ2-1; 10 bases match TRBD2. This CDR3 comprises 14 residues. Germline assignment: CDR1 LGHDT and CDR2 YNNKEL (reference sequence). Germline trimming cut 8 bases from V and 2 bases from J; bases unmatched to any gene: 3. The CDR3 DNA is TGTGCCAGCGGGACTAGCGAGACCTACAATGAGCAGTTCTTC. Encoded protein: CASGTSETYNEQFF.

The V gene is TRBV2, the J gene TRBJ1-2; possibly TRBD1 for D (5 bases). Germline values: CDR1 SNHLY, CDR2 FYNNEI. CDR3 length equals 14 residues. Deletions cut 5 bases from V and 4 bases from J, with 14 bases between. For the CDR3, the DNA is TGTGCCAGCAGTCCCCGGGGCACTTTCTATGGCTACACCTTC. As protein: CASSPRGTFYGYTF.

V gene TRBV6-2 or TRBV6-3 combines with J gene TRBJ1-5; D remains ambiguous. Germline CDR1 reads MNHEY; CDR2 reads SVGEGT. V lost 0 bases and J lost 0, with 9 bases in between. This CDR3 contains 16 residues. For the CDR3, the DNA is TGTGCCAGCAGTTACTCGAGGCAGAATAGCAATCAGCCCCAGCATTTT. Amino acid sequence: CASSYSRQNSNQPQHF.

Concerning this clone: Other DNA sequences in this sample translate to the same CDR3. The chain carries TRBV19 and TRBJ1-5; 9 bases match TRBD1. Germline lookup yields CDR1 LNHDA and CDR2 SQIVND (reference sequence). This CDR3 has 14 amino acids. V lost 5 bases and J lost 7; bases outside the gene matches: 6. CDR3 sequence (DNA): TGTGCCAGTAGTTCCCAGACAGGGGGACAGCCCCAGCATTTT. Amino acid sequence: CASSSQTGGQPQHF.

The chain couples TRBV3-1 (or the pseudogene TRBV3-2) to TRBJ1-6, with a tentative D call TRBD1 (5 bases). Germline CDR1 is LGHDT and CDR2 is YNNKEL (reference sequence). The CDR3 is 13 amino acids. V lost 0 bases to trimming and J lost 14 bases, with 11 bases between them. This CDR3 is CASSQERGRALHF. The CDR3 DNA reads TGTGCCAGCAGCCAAGAGAGGGGAAGGGCCCTCCACTTT.

The CDR3 here is CASSFGGTEAFF. DNA for the CDR3: TGTGCCAGCAGCTTCGGAGGGACTGAAGCTTTCTTT. This chain joins TRBV5-6 and TRBJ1-1; D gene unclear. The germline CDR1 and CDR2 sequences are SGHDT and YYEEEE. V lost 2 bases to trimming and J lost 5 bases, with 7 bases between them. The CDR3 covers 12 residues.

This clone was observed once. The CDR3 is CASSYLGQGIDEQYF. The DNA for the CDR3 is TGTGCCAGCAGTTACCTAGGACAGGGAATCGACGAGCAGTACTTC. The genes are TRBV6-2 or TRBV6-3 and TRBJ2-7, with 8 positions matching TRBD1. The V and J ends lost 2 bases and 5 bases, in that order; junction bases with no gene match: 8. The CDR3 is made up of 15 amino acids. Germline V CDR1 and CDR2: MNHEY, SVGEGT.

The chain has TRBV5-1 and TRBJ2-7; 10 bases agree with TRBD2. The ends lost 3 bases at V and 5 bases at J; junction bases unmatched: 5. The CDR3 spans 14 residues. Looked up from germline, CDR1 is SGHRS and CDR2 is YFSETQ. The chain's CDR3 is CASSSRTSGDEQYF. CDR3 nucleotide sequence: TGCGCCAGCAGCTCGCGGACTAGCGGCGACGAGCAGTACTTC.

The rearrangement links TRBV5-5 to TRBJ2-1, with 9 bases identical to TRBD1. Germline V gene sequence: CDR1 SGHKS, CDR2 YYEKEE (reference sequence). With V trimmed by 3 bases and J by 4 bases, 5 bases remained unmatched. This CDR3 contains 15 residues. This CDR3 reads CASSSQGAPYNEQFF. The CDR3, as DNA: TGTGCCAGCAGCTCACAGGGGGCTCCTTACAATGAGCAGTTCTTC.

The CDR3 DNA follows: TGTGCCAGCACTTTCGAGGACAGCAATTCACCCCTCCACTTT. Translated: CASTFEDSNSPLHF. The gene calls are TRBV2 and TRBJ1-6; D may be TRBD1 (6 bases). Germline CDR1 reads SNHLY; CDR2 reads FYNNEI. V was clipped by 7 bases and J by 7 bases, with 14 bases between them. The CDR3 runs 14 residues.

The chain employs TRBV2 and TRBJ2-7, with no clear D. Trimming pared 6 bases from V and 6 bases from J, leaving 15 bases between. The CDR3 runs 13 residues. Germline V lookup: CDR1 SNHLY, CDR2 FYNNEI. The CDR3 coding sequence is TGTGCCAGCAGGTCGTGGGGTATCGGCGAGCAGTACTTC. Protein product: CASRSWGIGEQYF. The full variable domain, its missing parts supplied by reference TRBV2 and TRBJ2-7, is EPEVTQTPSHQVTQMGQEVILRCVPISNHLYFYWYRQILGQKVEFLVSFYNNEISEKSEIFDDQFSVERPDGSNFTLKIRSTKLEDSAMYFCASRSWGIGEQYFGPGTRLTVT.

V gene TRBV5-1 combines with J gene TRBJ1-1; tentatively, D is TRBD1 (6 bases). The CDR3 runs to 13 residues. V lost 0 bases, J lost 9 bases, and 12 bases lay in between. Germline-derived CDR1 and CDR2 are SGHRS and YFSETQ. In nucleotides, the CDR3 is TGCGCCAGCAGCTTGGACAGGGCAGTCAAAGCTTTCTTT. Its translation is CASSLDRAVKAFF. The full variable domain, rest sourced from reference TRBV5-1 and TRBJ1-1, is KAGVTQTPRYLIKTRGQQVTLSCSPISGHRSVSWYQQTPGQGLQFLFEYFSETQRNKGNFPGRFSGRQFSNSRSEMNVSTLELGDSALYLCASSLDRAVKAFFGQGTRLTVV.

This clone was counted once. The chain joins TRBV5-1 to TRBJ2-7, with 7 bases fitting TRBD2. CDR3 length: 15 amino acids. Losses at the gene ends were 4 bases for V and 6 bases for J; bases not matched to a gene: 13. Germline CDR1 reads SGHRS; CDR2 reads YFSETQ. The CDR3 region is CASSGGAGLGGEQYF. DNA of the CDR3: TGCGCCAGCAGCGGTGGAGCGGGGTTAGGTGGCGAGCAGTACTTC.

The chain recombines TRBV7-3 with TRBJ1-5, with TRBD1 as a possible D gene (6 bases). CDR3 length: 14 amino acids. From germline, CDR1 is SGHTA and CDR2 FQGTGA. V was cut by 3 bases and J by 4 bases, with 10 bases left in between. CDR3 in amino acids: CASSFRGLNQPQHF. CDR3 bases: TGTGCCAGCAGCTTCCGGGGGCTGAATCAGCCCCAGCATTTT.

The chain carries TRBV5-4 and TRBJ2-1, with D tentatively TRBD1 (6 bases). The V end lost 0 bases, the J end lost 8 bases, and 9 bases lay between the germline ends. The germline CDR1 and CDR2 sequences are SGHNT and YYREEE (reference sequence). The CDR3 length is 13 residues. CDR3 DNA sequence: TGTGCCAGCAGCTTGGACAGGGCCGATGAGCAGTTCTTC. Translated: CASSLDRADEQFF.

The CDR3 is CASSVPDSYNEQFF. CDR3 DNA: TGTGCCAGCAGCGTACCGGACAGCTACAATGAGCAGTTCTTC. The chain links TRBV7-2 to TRBJ2-1, with D maybe TRBD1 (6 bases). Trimming cost V 5 bases and J 3 bases, with 11 bases left between them. There are 14 residues in the CDR3. In germline, CDR1 is SGHTA, CDR2 FQGNSA. The full variable domain, its missing parts supplied by reference TRBV7-2 and TRBJ2-1, is GAGVSQSPSNKVTEKGKDVELRCDPISGHTALYWYRQSLGQGLEFLIYFQGNSAPDKSGLPSDRFSAERTGGSVSTLTIQRTQQEDSAVYLCASSVPDSYNEQFFGPGTRLTVL.

J is TRBJ2-5 and V is TRBV19; D gene unclear. CDR1 and CDR2 (germline): LNHDA, SQIVND (reference sequence). Trimming removed 5 bases at V and 5 bases at J, with 24 bases between. The CDR3 consists of 17 residues. This chain's CDR3 is CASSPPVAGDGEETQYF. As DNA, the CDR3 is TGTGCCAGTAGTCCCCCGGTCGCAGGAGATGGTGAGGAGACCCAGTACTTC.

This chain joins TRBV6-2 or TRBV6-3 and TRBJ2-7, with no clear D. Germline V gives CDR1 MNHEY, CDR2 SVGEGT. Between the trimmed V and J ends, which lost 2 bases and 4 bases, there was a span of 12 bases. This CDR3 contains 14 residues. CDR3: CASSYGQVVYEQYF. The CDR3 nucleotides read TGTGCCAGCAGTTACGGGCAGGTAGTATACGAGCAGTACTTC.

The chain recombines TRBV5-1 with TRBJ2-6, with D tentatively TRBD1 (6 bases). Germline assignment: CDR1 SGHRS and CDR2 YFSETQ. The CDR3 covers 15 residues. V was clipped by 4 bases and J by 0 bases, with 8 bases between them. In nucleotides, the CDR3 is TGCGCCAGCAGCCAGGGGTCCTCTGGGGCCAACGTCCTGACTTTC. Translating it yields CASSQGSSGANVLTF.

The chain is built from TRBV30 and TRBJ2-3; D is undetermined. Between the trimmed V and J ends, which lost 1 base and 2 bases, there was a span of 22 bases. CDR1 and CDR2 from the germline V gene are GTSNPN and SVGIG (reference sequence). This CDR3 is 18 amino acids long. The DNA of the CDR3 is TGTGCCTGGAGTGCCTCCCCCCGGAACCACTGGGACACAGATACGCAGTATTTT. This translates into CAWSASPRNHWDTDTQYF.

This clone came up a few times. The chain uses TRBV10-3 and TRBJ2-1; D remains unclear. In germline, CDR1 is ENHRY, CDR2 SYGVKD. This CDR3 has 15 residues. Trimming removed 0 bases at V and 0 bases at J, with 6 bases between. The CDR3, as DNA: TGTGCCATCAGTGAGTCGGATAGCTCCTACAATGAGCAGTTCTTC. It translates to CAISESDSSYNEQFF.

The rearrangement joins TRBV28 to TRBJ1-6; D might be TRBD1 (6 bases). V was pared by 6 bases and J by 10 bases, with 10 bases between. This CDR3 spans 12 amino acids. Germline CDR1 reads MDHEN; CDR2 reads SYDVKM. CDR3 DNA sequence: TGTGCCAGCAGACCAGGGGAATCACCCCTCCACTTT. Encoded protein: CASRPGESPLHF.

V is TRBV5-1 and J is TRBJ1-1; D remains unclear. This CDR3 region has 13 residues. V gave up 2 bases and J gave up 10 bases, with 15 bases separating them. Per germline, CDR1 SGHRS and CDR2 YFSETQ. The CDR3 loop is CASSFTGQEAAFF. CDR3 nucleotide sequence: TGCGCCAGCAGCTTCACCGGGCAGGAAGCAGCTTTCTTT.

The rearrangement links TRBV14 to TRBJ2-7; D uncertain. V lost 3 bases and J lost 4, with 10 bases in between. The CDR3 length is 13 residues. The germline CDR1 and CDR2 sequences are SGHDN and FVKESK. The CDR3 nucleotides read TGTGCCAGCAGCCATGGGGTTGGGTACGAGCAGTACTTC. Translating it yields CASSHGVGYEQYF.

This rearrangement joins TRBV6-2 or TRBV6-3 to TRBJ2-5; 8 bases match TRBD1. J gave up 4 bases and V 1 base, and 5 bases lay outside the gene matches. Germline loops: CDR1 MNHEY, CDR2 SVGEGT. The CDR3 spans 15 residues. The CDR3: CASSYFGQGGETQYF. CDR3 nucleotides: TGTGCCAGCAGTTACTTCGGACAGGGCGGAGAGACCCAGTACTTC.

The V call is TRBV6-5, the J call TRBJ1-2; D uncertain. V shed 6 bases and J shed 4 bases, with 12 bases lying between them. Germline assignment: CDR1 MNHEY and CDR2 SVGAGI. This CDR3 has 13 amino acids. The CDR3 reads CASRTRISYGYTF. In DNA, the CDR3 is TGTGCCAGCAGGACCAGGATTTCCTATGGCTACACCTTC.